These T cell receptor beta chains were read from a single sample in a study of T-cell reconstitution after alpha-beta-depleted transplantation in children. TCRdb reprocessed the PCR reads via MiXCR and lists one record per CDR3 protein. There are roughly 400,000 distinct CDR3 sequences in the sample; just over 20% occur only once, and 3% to 4.5% lies in the top ten. The sample consisted of PBMCs from the stem cell graft donor, taken from the stem cell graft. The receptors here all came from a human donor who donated a stem cell graft to a child with acute myeloid leukemia. The CDR3 runs from the conserved cysteine through the conserved F or W. D genes are given only for firm matches. Size tells how often a clone was seen (once, few, many) or the class of an expanded clone, and some rows leave it out.

clone_size j_call v_call cdr3_length d_call cdr3_nt cdr3_aa
NA TRBJ2-1 TRBV24-1 15 NA TGTGCCACCAGTGCGGGGGTGAATTCCTACAATGAGCAGTTCTTC CATSAGVNSYNEQFF
NA TRBJ2-7 TRBV20-1 13 NA TGCAGTGCCGCCAGGGGAGCCAACTACGAGCAGTACTTC CSAARGANYEQYF
many TRBJ2-1 TRBV25-1 18 TRBD2 TGTGCCAGCAGTGAATCCCCTCCGCTAGCGGGTCCCTACAATGAGCAGTTCTTC CASSESPPLAGPYNEQFF
many TRBJ2-7 TRBV29-1 11 NA TGCAGCGTTGAAGTACAGAACAGCGAGTACTTC CSVEVQNSEYF
many TRBJ2-3 TRBV20-1 16 TRBD2 TGCAGTGCTAGAGACTGGACTAGCGGGACCACAGATACGCAGTATTTT CSARDWTSGTTDTQYF
many TRBJ2-7 TRBV21-1 14 NA TGTGCCAGCACGAACAGGGAAACAAGACACGAGCAGTACTTC CASTNRETRHEQYF
few TRBJ2-1 TRBV27 16 TRBD2 TGTGCCAGCAGGCGGACTAGCGGGAGAGTTAGTGTTGAGCAGTTCTTC CASRRTSGRVSVEQFF
few TRBJ2-1 TRBV12-3/TRBV12-4 13 NA TGTGCCAGCAGTCCGACAGGGAGGTATGAGCAGTTCTTC CASSPTGRYEQFF
many TRBJ2-3 TRBV20-1 15 TRBD2 TGCAGTGCGCCGCAACTAGCGGGCAAGACAGATACGCAGTATTTT CSAPQLAGKTDTQYF
NA TRBJ1-5 TRBV20-1 12 NA TGCAGTGCGGTGGTGGGCAATCAGCCCCAGCATTTT CSAVVGNQPQHF
NA TRBJ2-5 TRBV11-3 15 NA TGTGCCAGCAGCTTAGAGGGCAGGGGCCAAGAGACCCAGTACTTC CASSLEGRGQETQYF
few TRBJ2-5 TRBV7-2 16 TRBD2 TGTGCCAGCAGCTTAGCGGGCGCGGGAGTCGGAGAGACCCAGTACTTC CASSLAGAGVGETQYF
NA TRBJ1-4 TRBV27 14 NA TGTGCCAGCAGTTTGGTAGGGGCGAGGGAAAAACTGTTTTTT CASSLVGAREKLFF
NA TRBJ2-3 TRBV20-1 14 TRBD2 TGCAGTGCCATAAAGCGGGAGGGGACAGATACGCAGTATTTT CSAIKREGTDTQYF
many TRBJ1-1 TRBV6-5 15 TRBD1 TGTGCCAGCAGTCCGCGGGACAGGGGGAACACTGAAGCTTTCTTT CASSPRDRGNTEAFF
NA TRBJ2-5 TRBV7-9 16 NA TGTGCCAGCAGCCCCCGAGTTCGCAGGGACCAAGAGACCCAGTACTTC CASSPRVRRDQETQYF
many TRBJ1-2 TRBV12-3/TRBV12-4 13 NA TGTGCCAGCAGTTTAGGCAGACTCTATGGCTACACCTTC CASSLGRLYGYTF
many TRBJ2-3 TRBV28 12 NA TGTGCCAGCAGTTCCGGTAGAGATACGCAGTATTTT CASSSGRDTQYF
NA TRBJ2-7 TRBV2 13 NA TGTGCCAGCACCTTCCGTTTGGCCTACGAGCAGTACTTC CASTFRLAYEQYF
many TRBJ1-2 TRBV28 12 NA TGTGCCAGCAGTTTATCCGGTGAGGGCTACACCTTC CASSLSGEGYTF
NA TRBJ2-1 TRBV24-1 15 NA TGTGCCACCAGTGAGGTGAGTCAGTCCTACAATGAGCAGTTCTTC CATSEVSQSYNEQFF
many TRBJ2-1 TRBV9 12 NA TGTGCCAGCAGCGTAGACCGAGATGAGCAGTTCTTC CASSVDRDEQFF
NA TRBJ2-1 TRBV14 15 NA TGTGCCAGCAGCCAAGGACCCCAGCTAAACAATGAGCAGTTCTTC CASSQGPQLNNEQFF
few TRBJ1-1 TRBV20-1 13 TRBD1 TGCAGTGCCCCGGGACAGGAGAACACTGAAGCTTTCTTT CSAPGQENTEAFF
NA TRBJ1-1 TRBV6-2/TRBV6-3 13 NA TGTGCCAGCAGTAGCCTGGCGAACACTGAAGCTTTCTTT CASSSLANTEAFF
many TRBJ2-1 TRBV24-1 14 NA TGTGCCACCAGTGAGCCTACTAGGCACAATGAGCAGTTCTTC CATSEPTRHNEQFF
NA TRBJ2-6 TRBV2 18 NA TGTGCCAGCAGTGATGCCCGAGGGGTGTACTCTGGGGCCAACGTCCTGACTTTC CASSDARGVYSGANVLTF
NA TRBJ2-7 TRBV13 14 TRBD2 TGTGCCAGCAGCTTATGGGGGGGGGACTACGAGCAGTACTTC CASSLWGGDYEQYF
few TRBJ2-7 TRBV7-9 11 NA TGTGCCAGCGTGGGGGCCTACGAGCAGTACTTC CASVGAYEQYF
few TRBJ1-1 TRBV28 13 NA TGTGCCAGCAGTTTATGGCTCGAGACTGAAGCTTTCTTT CASSLWLETEAFF
many TRBJ2-3 TRBV29-1 15 TRBD2 TGCAGCGTGGGGACTAGCGGGAGTGGAACAGATACGCAGTATTTT CSVGTSGSGTDTQYF
many TRBJ2-4 TRBV25-1 15 NA TGTGCCAGCAGTGAAGCAGGAGGGGACAAAAACATTCAGTACTTC CASSEAGGDKNIQYF
NA TRBJ2-7 TRBV12-3/TRBV12-4 17 TRBD1 TGTGCCAGCAGTTTTCTTGGGACAGGAAGATTCTCCTACGAGCAGTACTTC CASSFLGTGRFSYEQYF
NA TRBJ2-1 TRBV30 14 TRBD2 TGTGCCTGGTCCAGAGCGGGAGGAAAGGATGAGCAGTTCTTC CAWSRAGGKDEQFF
NA TRBJ2-5 TRBV7-6 12 NA TGTGCCAGCAGGTTAGCGGCAGAGACCCAGTACTTC CASRLAAETQYF
NA TRBJ1-5 TRBV6-1 16 NA TGTGCCAGCATCCGACAGGTTCAAGGGGGGGGTCAGCCCCAGCATTTT CASIRQVQGGGQPQHF
NA TRBJ1-2 TRBV12-3/TRBV12-4 14 NA TGTGCCAGCAGCCGGGACACAGATTATTATGGCTACACCTTC CASSRDTDYYGYTF
once TRBJ2-1 TRBV30 15 TRBD1 TGTGCCTGGAGCCACCCAGGGGGCTCCTACAATGAGCAGTTCTTC CAWSHPGGSYNEQFF
few TRBJ2-5 TRBV28 17 TRBD2 TGTGCCAGCAGTACAATATCTAGCGGCATCTTCTCGTGGACCCAGTACTTC CASSTISSGIFSWTQYF
many TRBJ2-7 TRBV20-1 13 NA TGCAGTGCTCGGGGGACACTATCCTACGAGCAGTACTTC CSARGTLSYEQYF
few TRBJ2-7 TRBV12-3/TRBV12-4 12 NA TGTGCCAGCAGTGCGGCAGCCTACGAGCAGTACTTC CASSAAAYEQYF
NA TRBJ2-5 TRBV28 15 TRBD1 TGTGCCAGCAGTTTATGGGGACAGGGCCAAGAGACCCAGTACTTC CASSLWGQGQETQYF
few TRBJ2-1 TRBV20-1 19 TRBD2 TGCAGTGCCCTCCCGGGACTAGCGGGAGGATCGGGTTGGGACAATGAGCAGTTCTTC CSALPGLAGGSGWDNEQFF
few TRBJ2-7 TRBV5-1 16 NA TGCGCCAGCAGCTTGGACAGGGCAGCGGGGACCTACGAGCAGTACTTC CASSLDRAAGTYEQYF
many TRBJ2-1 TRBV5-1 15 NA TGCGCCAGCAGCTTGGCTCCCTCAGGGGACAATGAGCAGTTCTTC CASSLAPSGDNEQFF
many TRBJ2-1 TRBV10-3 12 TRBD1 TGTGCCATCGGGACAGGGGTTAATGAGCAGTTCTTC CAIGTGVNEQFF
NA TRBJ2-2 TRBV29-1 15 TRBD1 TGCAGCGTTGAGTTGCGGGACAGGCTCGGAGGGGAGCTGTTTTTT CSVELRDRLGGELFF
once TRBJ1-1 TRBV28 14 NA TGTGCCAGCAGTTTAACAGGGACCTATAGAAGAGCTTTCTTT CASSLTGTYRRAFF
once TRBJ2-5 TRBV12-3/TRBV12-4 14 TRBD2 TGTGCCAGCAGAGATAGCGGGAGGCAAGAGACCCAGTACTTC CASRDSGRQETQYF
few TRBJ1-2 TRBV5-1 14 NA TGCGCCAGCAGCTTGGAAGGGGCGAACTATGGCTACACCTTC CASSLEGANYGYTF
few TRBJ1-1 TRBV28 12 TRBD1 TGTGCCAGCAGTTTCCAGGGGGCGTTATCTTTCTTT CASSFQGALSFF
once TRBJ1-5 TRBV6-2/TRBV6-3 19 TRBD1 TGTGCCAGCAGTTACTCGAAAGGAGTCCACAGGGGAGACAATCAGCCCCAGCATTTT CASSYSKGVHRGDNQPQHF
NA TRBJ2-1 TRBV3-1 19 TRBD2 TGTGCCAGCAGCCAACCGATCCGACTAGCGGGAGGCTATTACAATGAGCAGTTCTTC CASSQPIRLAGGYYNEQFF
many TRBJ2-7 TRBV27 14 TRBD2 TGTGCCAGCGGGCTAGCGGGGTTGAATACCGAGCAGTACTTC CASGLAGLNTEQYF
many TRBJ2-7 TRBV6-4 15 NA TGTGCCAGCAGCCCCACAGTGGCGGCGCCCCTCGAGCAGTACTTC CASSPTVAAPLEQYF
few TRBJ2-7 TRBV12-3/TRBV12-4 12 TRBD1 TGTGCCAGCAGCCGGACAGGGATCGAGCAGTACTTC CASSRTGIEQYF
many TRBJ2-5 TRBV20-1 17 TRBD2 TGCAGTGCTAGAGATTTGGGACTAGCGGGAGGGCCAGAGACCCAGTACTTC CSARDLGLAGGPETQYF